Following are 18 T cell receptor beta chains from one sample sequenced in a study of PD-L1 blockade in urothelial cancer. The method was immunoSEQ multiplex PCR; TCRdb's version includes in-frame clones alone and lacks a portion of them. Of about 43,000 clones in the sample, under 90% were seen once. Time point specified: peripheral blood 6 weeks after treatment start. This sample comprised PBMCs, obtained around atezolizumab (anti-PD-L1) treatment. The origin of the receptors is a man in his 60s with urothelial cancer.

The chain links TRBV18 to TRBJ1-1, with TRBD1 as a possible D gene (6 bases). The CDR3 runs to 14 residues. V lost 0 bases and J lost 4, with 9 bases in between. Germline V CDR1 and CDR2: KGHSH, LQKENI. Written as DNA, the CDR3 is TGTGCCAGCTCACCACCCGGGGGGCGCACTGAAGCTTTCTTT. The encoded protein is CASSPPGGRTEAFF.

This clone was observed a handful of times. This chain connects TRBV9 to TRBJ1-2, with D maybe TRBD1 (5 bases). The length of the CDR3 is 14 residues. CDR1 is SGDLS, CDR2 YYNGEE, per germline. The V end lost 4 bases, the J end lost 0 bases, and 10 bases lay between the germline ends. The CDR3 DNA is TGTGCCAGCAGCCCACAGACAGCTAACTATGGCTACACCTTC. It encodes CASSPQTANYGYTF.

CDR3 residues: CASSPNGAPGESEQFF. The CDR3 bases are TGTGCCAGCAGCCCTAATGGGGCCCCAGGGGAAAGTGAGCAGTTCTTC. The chain recombines TRBV28 with TRBJ2-1, with D possibly being TRBD1 (6 bases). CDR3 length: 16 residues. Germline V CDR1 and CDR2: MDHEN, SYDVKM. V lost 6 bases, J lost 9 bases, and 24 bases lay in between.

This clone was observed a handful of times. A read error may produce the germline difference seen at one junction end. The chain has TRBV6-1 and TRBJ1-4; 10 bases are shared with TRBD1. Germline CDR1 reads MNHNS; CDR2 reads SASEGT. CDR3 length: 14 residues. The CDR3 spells CASREDRGPPKLFF. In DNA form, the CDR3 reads TGTGCCAGCAGGGAAGACAGGGGGCCTCCAAAACTGTTTTTT.

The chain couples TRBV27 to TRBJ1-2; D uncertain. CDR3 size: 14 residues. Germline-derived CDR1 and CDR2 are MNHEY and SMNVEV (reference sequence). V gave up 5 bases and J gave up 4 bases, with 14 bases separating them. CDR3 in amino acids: CASSPQASSYGYTF. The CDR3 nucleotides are TGTGCCAGCAGTCCGCAGGCCTCAAGCTATGGCTACACCTTC.

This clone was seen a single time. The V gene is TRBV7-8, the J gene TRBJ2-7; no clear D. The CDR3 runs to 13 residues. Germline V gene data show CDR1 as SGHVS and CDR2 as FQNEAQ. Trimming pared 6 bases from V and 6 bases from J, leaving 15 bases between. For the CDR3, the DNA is TGTGCCAGCAGTCACAGCACAGCCCGCGAGCAGTACTTC. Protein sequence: CASSHSTAREQYF.

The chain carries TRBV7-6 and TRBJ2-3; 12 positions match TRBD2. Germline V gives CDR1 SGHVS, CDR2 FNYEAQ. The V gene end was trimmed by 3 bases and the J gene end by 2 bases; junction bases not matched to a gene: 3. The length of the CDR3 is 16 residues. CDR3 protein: CASSFLAGGPTDTQYF. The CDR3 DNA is TGTGCCAGCAGCTTCCTAGCGGGGGGGCCCACAGATACGCAGTATTTT.

The CDR3 reads CASSRRTVTEAFF. The CDR3 bases are TGTGCCAGCAGCCGAAGGACAGTCACTGAAGCTTTCTTT. The V call is TRBV5-4, the J call TRBJ1-1; D possibly corresponds to TRBD1 (6 bases). In germline, CDR1 is SGHNT, CDR2 YYREEE (reference sequence). Trimming removed 4 bases at V and 4 bases at J, with 11 bases between. CDR3 length: 13 amino acids.

Here the CDR3 reads CASSDLEGEAFF. CDR3 bases: TGTGCCAGCAGTGACCTGGAGGGGGAAGCTTTCTTT. This chain links TRBV6-4 with TRBJ1-1; tentatively, D is TRBD1 (5 bases). The CDR3 covers 12 residues. V shed 2 bases and J shed 8 bases, with 9 bases lying between them. Germline CDR1 reads MRHNA; CDR2 reads SNTAGT.

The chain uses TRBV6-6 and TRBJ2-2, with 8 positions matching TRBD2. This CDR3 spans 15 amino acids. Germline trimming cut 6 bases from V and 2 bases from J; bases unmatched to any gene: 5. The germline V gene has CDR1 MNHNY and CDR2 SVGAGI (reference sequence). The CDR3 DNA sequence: TGTGCCAGCAGCCCACTAGCGGCTAACACCGGGGAGCTGTTTTTT. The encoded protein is CASSPLAANTGELFF.

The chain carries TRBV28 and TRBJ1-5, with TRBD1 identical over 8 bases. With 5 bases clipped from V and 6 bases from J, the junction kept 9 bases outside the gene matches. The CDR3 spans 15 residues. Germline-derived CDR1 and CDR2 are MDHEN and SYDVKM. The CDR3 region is CASSPGTGGGQPQHF. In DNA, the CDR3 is TGTGCCAGCAGTCCCGGGACAGGTGGAGGTCAGCCCCAGCATTTT.

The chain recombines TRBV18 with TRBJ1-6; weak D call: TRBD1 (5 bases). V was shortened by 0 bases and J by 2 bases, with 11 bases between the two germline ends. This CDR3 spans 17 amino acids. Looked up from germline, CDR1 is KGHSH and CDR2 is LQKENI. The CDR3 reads CASSPPGAAAYNSPLHF. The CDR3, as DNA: TGTGCCAGCTCACCACCAGGGGCTGCGGCCTATAATTCACCCCTCCACTTT.

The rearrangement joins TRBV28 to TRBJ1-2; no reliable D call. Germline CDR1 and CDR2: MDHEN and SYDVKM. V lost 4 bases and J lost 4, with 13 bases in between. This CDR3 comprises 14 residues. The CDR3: CASSSPPEGYGYTF. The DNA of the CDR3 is TGTGCCAGCAGTTCACCCCCTGAGGGCTATGGCTACACCTTC.

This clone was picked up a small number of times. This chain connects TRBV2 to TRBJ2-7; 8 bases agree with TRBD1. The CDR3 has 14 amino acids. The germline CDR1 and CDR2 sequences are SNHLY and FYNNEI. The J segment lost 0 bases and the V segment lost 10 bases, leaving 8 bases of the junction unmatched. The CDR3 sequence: CATQNGQGSYEQYF. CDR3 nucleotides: TGTGCCACCCAAAACGGACAGGGCTCCTACGAGCAGTACTTC.

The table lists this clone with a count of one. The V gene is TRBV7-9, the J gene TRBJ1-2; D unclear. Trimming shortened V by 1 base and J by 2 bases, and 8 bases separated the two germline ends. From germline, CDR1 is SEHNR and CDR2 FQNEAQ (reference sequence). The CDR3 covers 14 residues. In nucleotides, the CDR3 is TGTGCCAGCAGCTTAGTAGGCGGCAACTATGGCTACACCTTC. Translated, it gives CASSLVGGNYGYTF.

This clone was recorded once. This chain's CDR3 is CASSHEGANEKLFF. The CDR3 nucleotides are TGCGCCAGCAGCCACGAGGGAGCTAATGAAAAACTGTTTTTT. The rearrangement joins TRBV4-1 to TRBJ1-4, with D unclear. The germline gives CDR1 MGHRA, CDR2 YSYEKL. The CDR3 spans 14 residues. V gave up 3 bases and J gave up 3 bases, with 8 bases separating them.

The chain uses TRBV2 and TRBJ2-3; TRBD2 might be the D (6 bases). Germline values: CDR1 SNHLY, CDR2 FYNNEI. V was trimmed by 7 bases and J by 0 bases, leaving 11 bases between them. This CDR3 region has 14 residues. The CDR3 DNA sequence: TGTGCCAGCACCCGAGCGGGTAGCACAGATACGCAGTATTTT. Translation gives CASTRAGSTDTQYF.

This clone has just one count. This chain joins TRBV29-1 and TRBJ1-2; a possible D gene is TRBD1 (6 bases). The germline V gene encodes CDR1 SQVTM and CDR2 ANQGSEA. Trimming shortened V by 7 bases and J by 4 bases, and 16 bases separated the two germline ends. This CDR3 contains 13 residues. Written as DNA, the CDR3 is TGCAGCGCCGGTCAGGGGACGGGCTATGGCTACACCTTC. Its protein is CSAGQGTGYGYTF.